This T cell receptor (beta chain) was recorded in a study of T cells in Graves' hyperthyroidism and ophthalmopathy. The study's findings and limits: Blood also showed most of the thyroid clonotypes that were expanded above 0.001.

Concerning this clonotype: No antigen is known for it.

The definition of stable Graves' hyperthyroidism was no ophthalmopathy progression within 18 months. Disease duration under 2 months; hyperthyroidism patients were aged 18 to 65. Each diagnosis drew on symptoms, thyroxine, TRAb, thyroid ultrasound and orbital computed tomography findings. V lost 10 bases to trimming and J lost 7 bases; unmatched junction nucleotides: 13. The CDR3 extends over 14 amino acids. The germline CDR1 and CDR2 sequences are MNHEY and SVGAGI. Amplified TCR beta CDR3 regions derived from RNA transcripts. The HTBI primer set served for first-round RT-PCR of the TCR CDR3. From the multiplex PCR reads, TCRdb called clonotypes with MiXCR, one entry per CDR3 protein. The sample contains a few hundred thousand distinct CDR3 sequences, 46% of which appear only once.

V and J are TRBV6-5 and TRBJ1-5; 7 bases map to TRBD1. The source of this sequence is a woman aged 18-30 years with Graves' hyperthyroidism. The sequenced sample was peripheral blood or thyroid tissue (not recorded which). CDR3 loop: CAISSRQGRQPQHF. In nucleotides, the CDR3 is TGTGCCATCAGCTCCCGACAGGGTAGGCAGCCCCAGCATTTT.